These T cell receptor beta chains were read from a single sample in a study of CD8 T cells in Susac syndrome. MiXCR, run by TCRdb on the immunoSEQ multiplex PCR reads, gives a single entry per CDR3 protein. The sample shows some 260,000 distinct CDR3 sequences, around 84% of them seen only once. The specimen was CD8+ T cells from PBMCs. The receptors come from a human donor with multiple sclerosis. The CDR3 runs from the conserved cysteine through the conserved F or W. D genes are given only for firm matches. Clone sizes are given selectively: once, few, many, or a class where the clone is expanded.

D gene: .; clone size: .; J gene: TRBJ1-1; V gene: TRBV21-1; CDR3 DNA: TGTGCCAGCAGCCCCCGGAAGGCTTTTCACACTGAAGCTTTCTTT; CDR3 protein: CASSPRKAFHTEAFF
D gene: TRBD1; clone size: .; J gene: TRBJ2-3; V gene: TRBV27; CDR3 DNA: TGTGCCAGCAGTTGGCTTTGGGGGACAGGGTCACCAGATACGCAGTATTTT; CDR3 protein: CASSWLWGTGSPDTQYF
D gene: TRBD2; clone size: .; J gene: TRBJ2-3; V gene: TRBV30; CDR3 DNA: TGTGCCTGGAGTGTAGCGGGGGAGGGGATAGATACGCAGTATTTT; CDR3 protein: CAWSVAGEGIDTQYF
D gene: .; clone size: once; J gene: TRBJ1-1; V gene: TRBV28; CDR3 DNA: TGTGCCAGTCGCCCTGTAATTGGGGGTGAGAACACTGAAGCTTTCTTT; CDR3 protein: CASRPVIGGENTEAFF
D gene: TRBD2; clone size: .; J gene: TRBJ2-3; V gene: TRBV9; CDR3 DNA: TGTGCCAGCAGCGTAGGAGGCGGGAGGACCCCCACAGATACGCAGTATTTT; CDR3 protein: CASSVGGGRTPTDTQYF
D gene: .; clone size: .; J gene: TRBJ2-7; V gene: TRBV7-9; CDR3 DNA: TGTGCCAGCAGCTATGTCCCCTACGAGCAGTACTTC; CDR3 protein: CASSYVPYEQYF
D gene: .; clone size: .; J gene: TRBJ2-7; V gene: TRBV12-3/TRBV12-4; CDR3 DNA: TGTGCCAGCAGTAACAGAGTTCACGAGCAGTACTTC; CDR3 protein: CASSNRVHEQYF
D gene: TRBD2; clone size: once; J gene: TRBJ2-7; V gene: TRBV20-1; CDR3 DNA: TGCAGTGCTGGTAGCGGGGTGTCCTACGAGCAGTACTTC; CDR3 protein: CSAGSGVSYEQYF
D gene: TRBD2; clone size: .; J gene: TRBJ2-3; V gene: TRBV7-9; CDR3 DNA: TGTGCCAGCAGCCCGCTCGGGACTAGCGGGAGGCAAGATACGCAGTATTTT; CDR3 protein: CASSPLGTSGRQDTQYF
D gene: .; clone size: .; J gene: TRBJ2-4; V gene: TRBV14; CDR3 DNA: TGTGCCAGCAGCCAAGATCCGGCCAAAACCATTCAGTACTTC; CDR3 protein: CASSQDPAKTIQYF
D gene: .; clone size: .; J gene: TRBJ1-1; V gene: TRBV29-1; CDR3 DNA: TGCAGCGTTTGGGGCCTGCGGGGGGACACTGAAGCTTTCTTT; CDR3 protein: CSVWGLRGDTEAFF
D gene: TRBD2; clone size: .; J gene: TRBJ2-1; V gene: TRBV27; CDR3 DNA: TGTGCCAGCAGTCCCTCCGCGGGAGGGATATACAATGAGCAGTTCTTC; CDR3 protein: CASSPSAGGIYNEQFF
D gene: TRBD2; clone size: .; J gene: TRBJ2-1; V gene: TRBV9; CDR3 DNA: TGTGCCAGCAGCGGACGGGAGGGAGGGTTCTTC; CDR3 protein: CASSGREGGFF
D gene: .; clone size: .; J gene: TRBJ1-1; V gene: TRBV5-1; CDR3 DNA: TGCGCCAGCAGCTTGGCCGGCGGCCCTTCCGATGAAGCTTTCTTT; CDR3 protein: CASSLAGGPSDEAFF
D gene: .; clone size: .; J gene: TRBJ2-7; V gene: TRBV27; CDR3 DNA: TGTGCCAGCAGTTTATCCCGAGGGACGTTAGCCTACGAGCAGTACTTC; CDR3 protein: CASSLSRGTLAYEQYF
D gene: .; clone size: .; J gene: TRBJ2-6; V gene: TRBV7-8; CDR3 DNA: TGTGCCAGCAGCTTAAAGATTTCAGGGAGCTCTGGGGCCAACGTCCTGACTTTC; CDR3 protein: CASSLKISGSSGANVLTF
D gene: .; clone size: few; J gene: TRBJ2-1; V gene: TRBV6-2/TRBV6-3; CDR3 DNA: TGTGCCAGCAGTTACGGGACGTCCTACAATGAGCAGTTCTTC; CDR3 protein: CASSYGTSYNEQFF
D gene: .; clone size: .; J gene: TRBJ1-2; V gene: TRBV30; CDR3 DNA: TGTGCCTGGAGTAGGAGGGATTTGGATGGCTACACCTTC; CDR3 protein: CAWSRRDLDGYTF
D gene: TRBD1; clone size: .; J gene: TRBJ1-3; V gene: TRBV11-2; CDR3 DNA: TGTGCCAGCAGCTTAGGCGGGACAGCAATCGGAAACACCATATATTTT; CDR3 protein: CASSLGGTAIGNTIYF
D gene: .; clone size: .; J gene: TRBJ1-6; V gene: TRBV12-5; CDR3 DNA: TGTGCTAGTGGTTTGGTAAGGGAGTCATCAACTCCCAATTCACCCCTCCACTTT; CDR3 protein: CASGLVRESSTPNSPLHF
D gene: TRBD1; clone size: once; J gene: TRBJ1-1; V gene: TRBV3-1; CDR3 DNA: TGTGCCAGCAGCCAAGATAGGACAGGGTTCCCTGAAGCTTTCTTT; CDR3 protein: CASSQDRTGFPEAFF
D gene: TRBD2; clone size: .; J gene: TRBJ2-1; V gene: TRBV27; CDR3 DNA: TGTGCCAGCAGTCAGAGACAGGGTCTGAGGCGGGAGGGCTCTAATGAGCAGTTCTTC; CDR3 protein: CASSQRQGLRREGSNEQFF
D gene: .; clone size: .; J gene: TRBJ2-1; V gene: TRBV23-1; CDR3 DNA: TGCGCCAGCAGTCAATCACGGGCTAATTCCCACAATGAGCAGTTCTTC; CDR3 protein: CASSQSRANSHNEQFF
D gene: .; clone size: once; J gene: TRBJ1-2; V gene: TRBV11-2; CDR3 DNA: TGTGCCAGCAGCCCCACGGACTCCCACAGGGGCTACACCTTC; CDR3 protein: CASSPTDSHRGYTF
D gene: .; clone size: few; J gene: TRBJ2-1; V gene: TRBV12-3/TRBV12-4; CDR3 DNA: TGTGCCAGCAGTTTCGGCACCTACAATGAGCAGTTCTTC; CDR3 protein: CASSFGTYNEQFF
D gene: TRBD1; clone size: once; J gene: TRBJ1-2; V gene: TRBV20-1; CDR3 DNA: TGCAGGCCACAGGGGCGCTATGGCTACACCTTC; CDR3 protein: CRPQGRYGYTF
D gene: .; clone size: .; J gene: TRBJ1-2; V gene: TRBV27; CDR3 DNA: TGTGCCAGCAGCTCACCGGGGGGATTATACGGCTACACCTTC; CDR3 protein: CASSSPGGLYGYTF
D gene: .; clone size: .; J gene: TRBJ1-2; V gene: TRBV4-2; CDR3 DNA: TGTGCCAGCAGCCAAGGGCAGGAGGACTATGGCTACACCTTC; CDR3 protein: CASSQGQEDYGYTF
D gene: .; clone size: .; J gene: TRBJ2-7; V gene: TRBV20-1; CDR3 DNA: TGCAGTGCTAGAGAGGGGGGTCCCGAGCAGTACTTC; CDR3 protein: CSAREGGPEQYF
D gene: .; clone size: .; J gene: TRBJ2-1; V gene: TRBV12-3/TRBV12-4; CDR3 DNA: TGTGCCAGCAGTTTTTCGGGGGAACAAAATGAGCAGTTCTTC; CDR3 protein: CASSFSGEQNEQFF
D gene: .; clone size: .; J gene: TRBJ2-5; V gene: TRBV28; CDR3 DNA: TGTGCCAGCAGGGGACATCCAAGGGAGACCCAGTACTTC; CDR3 protein: CASRGHPRETQYF
D gene: .; clone size: .; J gene: TRBJ2-5; V gene: TRBV9; CDR3 DNA: TGTGCCAGCAGCGTAGGAAGCGAGGAGACCCAGTACTTC; CDR3 protein: CASSVGSEETQYF
D gene: .; clone size: .; J gene: TRBJ2-7; V gene: TRBV29-1; CDR3 DNA: TGCAGCGTTGAAGATGACGGTCTTATGGGCGAGCAGTACTTC; CDR3 protein: CSVEDDGLMGEQYF
D gene: .; clone size: once; J gene: TRBJ2-7; V gene: TRBV7-9; CDR3 DNA: TGTGCCAGCAGCTTGCCCCAACAGTCCAGCTACGAGCAGTACTTC; CDR3 protein: CASSLPQQSSYEQYF
D gene: .; clone size: .; J gene: TRBJ2-7; V gene: TRBV15; CDR3 DNA: TGTGCCACCAGCAGAGAACGGGACCGTCCCTTCCTAAGCTACGAGCAGTACTTC; CDR3 protein: CATSRERDRPFLSYEQYF
D gene: TRBD1; clone size: once; J gene: TRBJ1-1; V gene: TRBV5-4; CDR3 DNA: TGTGCCAGCAGCGTGGACAGGGACTACACTGAAGCTTTCTTT; CDR3 protein: CASSVDRDYTEAFF
D gene: TRBD2; clone size: .; J gene: TRBJ2-1; V gene: TRBV27; CDR3 DNA: TGTGCCAGCACAACGGGGGGTTCCTACAATGAGCAGTTCTTC; CDR3 protein: CASTTGGSYNEQFF
D gene: .; clone size: once; J gene: TRBJ1-6; V gene: TRBV6-1; CDR3 DNA: TGTGCCAGCATGGTATCCGCAAGGACGAGCTCCTATAATTCACCCCTCCACTTT; CDR3 protein: CASMVSARTSSYNSPLHF
D gene: TRBD2; clone size: .; J gene: TRBJ2-7; V gene: TRBV20-1; CDR3 DNA: TGCAGTGCTTTACGCCGGACTAGCGGGGTGACCTACGAGCAGTACTTC; CDR3 protein: CSALRRTSGVTYEQYF
D gene: TRBD1; clone size: few; J gene: TRBJ1-5; V gene: TRBV19; CDR3 DNA: TGTGCCAGTAGTATCCGTGACAGGGATCAGCCCCAGCATTTT; CDR3 protein: CASSIRDRDQPQHF
D gene: .; clone size: .; J gene: TRBJ1-1; V gene: TRBV15; CDR3 DNA: TGTGCCACCAGCAGAGATTACACTGAAGCTTTCTTT; CDR3 protein: CATSRDYTEAFF
D gene: TRBD1; clone size: .; J gene: TRBJ2-5; V gene: TRBV9; CDR3 DNA: TGTGCCAGCAGCGGCCGACAGGGGTTGGAGACCCAGTACTTC; CDR3 protein: CASSGRQGLETQYF
D gene: .; clone size: once; J gene: TRBJ2-7; V gene: TRBV30; CDR3 DNA: TGTGCCTGGAGTGTTTCGGGGTCCTACGAGCAGTACTTC; CDR3 protein: CAWSVSGSYEQYF
D gene: .; clone size: .; J gene: TRBJ2-1; V gene: TRBV12-5; CDR3 DNA: TGTGCTAGTGGTTTGGGGGGAACGTACAATGAGCAGTTCTTC; CDR3 protein: CASGLGGTYNEQFF
D gene: TRBD2; clone size: .; J gene: TRBJ2-1; V gene: TRBV4-2; CDR3 DNA: TGTGCCAGCAGCCCGCATATAGCGGGAGGGCCTAAGGACAATGAGCAGTTCTTC; CDR3 protein: CASSPHIAGGPKDNEQFF
D gene: TRBD2; clone size: .; J gene: TRBJ2-2; V gene: TRBV19; CDR3 DNA: TGTGCCAGTAGTAGGTTAGCGGGAGCGACCGGGGAGCTGTTTTTT; CDR3 protein: CASSRLAGATGELFF
D gene: .; clone size: .; J gene: TRBJ2-6; V gene: TRBV5-1; CDR3 DNA: TGCGCCACCTTAGAGGCCAACGTCCTGACTTTC; CDR3 protein: CATLEANVLTF
D gene: .; clone size: .; J gene: TRBJ2-7; V gene: TRBV30; CDR3 DNA: TGTGCCTGGAGGGACAGTCAAGGGTACGAGCAGTACTTC; CDR3 protein: CAWRDSQGYEQYF
D gene: TRBD1; clone size: .; J gene: TRBJ1-4; V gene: TRBV28; CDR3 DNA: TGTGCCAGCAGTCCAGGACAGGGGCCCCCTCGGGAAAAACTGTTTTTT; CDR3 protein: CASSPGQGPPREKLFF
D gene: .; clone size: .; J gene: TRBJ2-7; V gene: TRBV5-1; CDR3 DNA: TGCGCCAGCAGCTTTTTGCACAGGCCTTTGGACGAGCAGTACTTC; CDR3 protein: CASSFLHRPLDEQYF
D gene: TRBD1; clone size: .; J gene: TRBJ2-1; V gene: TRBV27; CDR3 DNA: TGTGCCAGCAGTTTATGGGGGACAGGGAATGAGCAGTTCTTC; CDR3 protein: CASSLWGTGNEQFF
D gene: TRBD2; clone size: .; J gene: TRBJ2-7; V gene: TRBV10-3; CDR3 DNA: TGTGCCATCAGTGGACTAGCCGCCTCCTACGAGCAGTACTTC; CDR3 protein: CAISGLAASYEQYF
D gene: TRBD1; clone size: .; J gene: TRBJ1-3; V gene: TRBV2; CDR3 DNA: TGTGCCAGCAGTGAAGCCTTGATACAGGGGGAAGGAAACACCATATATTTT; CDR3 protein: CASSEALIQGEGNTIYF
D gene: .; clone size: .; J gene: TRBJ2-1; V gene: TRBV18; CDR3 DNA: TGTGCCAGCTCACCAAATCACAGGGATGGATCCTACAATGAGCAGTTCTTC; CDR3 protein: CASSPNHRDGSYNEQFF